Below, 15 T cell receptor beta chains from the same sample are listed, as sequenced in a study of blood T cell repertoires in COVID-19. Libraries were prepared by immunoSEQ multiplex PCR; TCRdb keeps only in-frame clonotypes and omits some of them. This repertoire shows 250,000 to 300,000 clones, about four fifths found once; its top ten account for 4.5% to 6%. Sequencing used PBMCs or T cells enriched from blood (not recorded which). Every receptor here comes from a middle-aged man who had been exposed to COVID-19.

The chain couples TRBV6-5 to TRBJ1-5, with 7 bases fitting TRBD1. Trimming at V came to 4 bases and at J to 6 bases, leaving 6 bases not matched to a gene. The CDR3 has 14 amino acids. The germline V gene has CDR1 MNHEY and CDR2 SVGAGI. CDR3: CASSSYRGGQPQHF. CDR3 DNA sequence: TGTGCCAGCAGTTCCTACAGGGGTGGTCAGCCCCAGCATTTT.

A few counts support this clone. This chain connects TRBV14 to TRBJ1-3; 7 positions agree with TRBD1. CDR1 and CDR2 from the germline V gene are SGHDN and FVKESK. The CDR3 has 14 amino acids. The V gene end was trimmed by 4 bases and the J gene end by 4 bases; junction bases not matched to a gene: 4. The CDR3 reads CASSLTGRGNTIYF. The CDR3 DNA follows: TGTGCCAGCAGCCTGACAGGGCGAGGAAACACCATATATTTT.

CDR3 protein: CSGGDSYGYTF. CDR3 coding DNA: TGCAGCGGAGGGGACAGCTATGGCTACACCTTC. The chain carries TRBV29-1 and TRBJ1-2; 7 positions match TRBD1. Germline V gives CDR1 SQVTM, CDR2 ANQGSEA. The CDR3 has 11 residues. The V and J ends lost 7 bases and 4 bases, in that order; junction bases with no gene match: 3.

V and J are TRBV11-2 and TRBJ2-7; no definite D call. V lost 2 bases, J lost 5 bases, and 4 bases lay in between. This CDR3 contains 11 residues. Germline V gives CDR1 SGHAT, CDR2 FQNNGV. The CDR3 DNA sequence: TGTGCCAGCAGCTTAACAAACGAGCAGTACTTC. Residues: CASSLTNEQYF.

The genes are TRBV12-5 and TRBJ2-1, with 12 bases fitting TRBD2. With 9 bases clipped from V and 4 bases from J, the junction kept 7 bases outside the gene matches. The CDR3 has 15 amino acids. Germline CDR1 reads LGHNT; CDR2 reads FRNRAP. CDR3 sequence (DNA): TGTGCTAGACCGAGACTAGCGGGAGTGTACAATGAGCAGTTCTTC. Amino acid sequence: CARPRLAGVYNEQFF. Using reference TRBV12-5 and TRBJ2-1 for the parts outside the CDR3, the full variable domain is DARVTQTPRHKVTEMGQEVTMRCQPILGHNTVFWYRQTMMQGLELLAYFRNRAPLDDSGMPKDRFSAEMPDATLATLKIQPSEPRDSAVYFCARPRLAGVYNEQFFGPGTRLTVL.

The V and J genes are TRBV11-3 and TRBJ1-3; no clear D. The CDR3 is 12 residues long. The germline V gene encodes CDR1 SGHNT and CDR2 YENEEA. V lost 0 bases and J 10 bases, leaving 7 bases between the germline ends. CDR3 nucleotide sequence: TGTGCCAGCAGCTTAGAGTTCGGTACCATATATTTT. Amino acid sequence: CASSLEFGTIYF.

The DNA for the CDR3 is TGTGCCAGCAGTGAAAGGAGCGGGAACACTGAAGCTTTCTTT. This codes for CASSERSGNTEAFF. The gene calls are TRBV6-4 and TRBJ1-1, with unresolved D. Germline V gene sequence: CDR1 MRHNA, CDR2 SNTAGT. V dropped 3 bases and J dropped 1 base, with 9 bases sitting between them. The CDR3 covers 14 residues.

The CDR3, as DNA: TGTGCCAGCAGCTTAGGGGACAGGAACACTGAAGCTTTCTTT. Protein product: CASSLGDRNTEAFF. This chain connects TRBV7-6 to TRBJ1-1; 7 bases are a match to TRBD1. Trimming took 1 base from V and 1 from J; bases not matched to a gene: 0. CDR3 length equals 14 residues. Germline V gene sequence: CDR1 SGHVS, CDR2 FNYEAQ. Looking up the rest from reference TRBV7-6 and TRBJ1-1 gives the full variable domain: GAGVSQSPRYKVTKRGQDVALRCDPISGHVSLYWYRQALGQGPEFLTYFNYEAQQDKSGLPNDRFSAERPEGSISTLTIQRTEQRDSAMYRCASSLGDRNTEAFFGQGTRLTVV.

The chain uses TRBV7-8 and TRBJ2-1; 8 nucleotides line up with TRBD2. The CDR3 has 15 amino acids. The V gene end was trimmed by 1 base and the J gene end by 5 bases; junction bases not matched to a gene: 4. Germline V gives CDR1 SGHVS, CDR2 FQNEAQ. The CDR3 coding sequence is TGTGCCAGCAGCTTAGTGGCGGGAGGTGACAATGAGCAGTTCTTC. It codes for CASSLVAGGDNEQFF.

The rearrangement joins TRBV11-3 to TRBJ2-2; 13 nucleotides match TRBD2. V was pared by 2 bases and J by 3 bases, with 3 bases of the junction left unmatched. The CDR3 length is 17 residues. The germline V gene encodes CDR1 SGHNT and CDR2 YENEEA. CDR3 protein: CASSLWGTSGDTGELFF. The CDR3 bases are TGTGCCAGCAGCTTATGGGGGACTAGCGGGGACACCGGGGAGCTGTTTTTT.

This rearrangement joins TRBV6-5 to TRBJ1-1, with D unresolved. With 5 bases removed from V and 13 bases from J, the gap between germline ends came to 23 bases. Germline CDR1 is MNHEY and CDR2 is SVGAGI. CDR3 length equals 14 residues. The CDR3 here is CASSTNGLPRTGFF. The CDR3 nucleotides are TGTGCCAGCAGTACTAATGGACTTCCCAGGACGGGTTTCTTT.

This rearrangement joins TRBV25-1 to TRBJ2-7; 9 nucleotides align to TRBD2. Germline V gene lookup returns CDR1 MGHDK and CDR2 SYGVNS. Trimming took 5 bases from V and 5 from J; bases not matched to a gene: 7. This CDR3 has 14 residues. This chain's CDR3 is CASSLLAGGHEQYF. DNA of the CDR3: TGTGCCAGCAGTCTCCTGGCGGGAGGGCACGAGCAGTACTTC.

The chain combines TRBV19 with TRBJ1-3; D not resolved. CDR3 length: 14 amino acids. V lost 2 bases, J lost 2 bases, and 7 bases lay in between. CDR1 LNHDA and CDR2 SQIVND come from the germline V gene (reference sequence). CDR3 in DNA: TGTGCCAGTAGTATACAGGCAACTGGAAACACCATATATTTT. Protein: CASSIQATGNTIYF.

This clone was picked up one time. The V call is TRBV11-2, the J call TRBJ2-3, with TRBD2 matching 9 bases. Germline values: CDR1 SGHAT, CDR2 FQNNGV. The CDR3 is made up of 16 amino acids. V lost 5 bases and J lost 2; bases outside the gene matches: 8. CDR3 DNA: TGTGCCAGCAGCCGCCCCCTAGCGGGGAACACAGATACGCAGTATTTT. Protein sequence: CASSRPLAGNTDTQYF.

The rearrangement uses TRBV11-2 and TRBJ2-5; D might be TRBD2 (6 bases). Trimming shortened V by 1 base and J by 7 bases, and 13 bases separated the two germline ends. This CDR3 comprises 14 residues. The germline gives CDR1 SGHAT, CDR2 FQNNGV. The CDR3 bases are TGTGCCAGCAGCTTAGGGCTACGGGAGTCGACCCAGTACTTC. Its translation is CASSLGLRESTQYF.